Here is one T cell receptor beta chain with its context. Antigen specificity is unknown. This specimen comes from a study of T cell repertoires in cytomegalovirus infection. The wider study: Evidence of both CMV infection and a matching HLA type came from public TCR beta signatures. Overall study results and limits: Dominating the ex vivo response were HLA-C-restricted CMV-specific TCR beta clonotypes.

Per germline, CDR1 KGHDR and CDR2 SFDVKD. The CDR3 sequence is 15 residues long. Trimming stripped 1 base from V and 0 bases from J, with 7 bases between. TCRdb reprocessed the reads via MiXCR and lists one record per CDR3 protein. The repertoire holds fewer than 550,000 distinct CDR3 sequences, with about 30% as singletons. The chain links TRBV24-1 to TRBJ2-3, with D perhaps matching TRBD2 (5 bases). This TCR was sampled from a human donor in good health (CMV status not recorded). Some clones in this sample may be carry-over from other donors' samples. What was sequenced was PBMCs. CDR3 nucleotide sequence: TGTGCCACCAGTGATTTCCGAGGGAGCACAGATACGCAGTATTTT. Its translation is CATSDFRGSTDTQYF.